These 21 T cell receptor beta chains were sequenced from one sample in a study of shared clonotypes between healthy human individuals. Terminally differentiated effector memory CD45RA+ cells were excluded by CCR7 positive selection of CD45RO-negative cells. Only in-frame clones appear in the TCRdb table, and some are missing; sequencing was by immunoSEQ multiplex PCR. Seen here are hundreds of thousands of clones, 92% observed once, and the top ten hold approximately 24%. The sequenced sample was naive CD8+ T cells sorted from blood. All receptors come from a man aged 25-45 years in good health.

The chain couples TRBV13 to TRBJ2-1; D is possibly TRBD2 (6 bases). The CDR3 contains 14 residues. Germline CDR1 PRHDT, CDR2 FYEKMQ (reference sequence). Trimming left V 0 bases short and J 10 bases short, with 13 bases between. CDR3 nucleotides: TGTGCCAGCAGCTTAGGCCGAGGCGGGAAGGAGCAGTTCTTC. This sequence encodes CASSLGRGGKEQFF.

This chain links TRBV28 with TRBJ1-5; D perhaps matches TRBD1 (5 bases). The CDR3 is made up of 17 amino acids. V dropped 5 bases and J dropped 0 bases, with 17 bases sitting between them. Germline V gives CDR1 MDHEN, CDR2 SYDVKM. Written as DNA, the CDR3 is TGTGCCAGCAGTATGACAGTAACGTTAAATAGCAATCAGCCCCAGCATTTT. Encoded protein: CASSMTVTLNSNQPQHF. Full variable domain (outside the CDR3, taken from reference TRBV28 and TRBJ1-5): DVKVTQSSRYLVKRTGEKVFLECVQDMDHENMFWYRQDPGLGLRLIYFSYDVKMKEKGDIPEGYSVSREKKERFSLILESASTNQTSMYLCASSMTVTLNSNQPQHFGDGTRLSIL.

This chain joins TRBV7-2 and TRBJ2-7, with D maybe TRBD2 (6 bases). The ends were cut back, 2 bases at V and 1 base at J, with 24 bases in the middle. Germline V gene sequence: CDR1 SGHTA, CDR2 FQGNSA. The CDR3 spans 19 residues. CDR3 nucleotides: TGTGCCAGCAGCTTAACCGGGAGACCGGTAGAAAAGGTGTCCTACGAGCAGTACTTC. Translation gives CASSLTGRPVEKVSYEQYF.

The J gene is TRBJ1-1, the V gene TRBV30; D ambiguous. The germline CDR1 and CDR2 sequences are GTSNPN and SVGIG (reference sequence). The CDR3 loop spans 10 amino acids. The ends were cut back, 5 bases at V and 8 bases at J, with 9 bases in the middle. The CDR3 spells CAWGPGEAFF. The CDR3 nucleotides are TGTGCCTGGGGCCCCGGGGAAGCTTTCTTT.

This chain joins TRBV5-1 and TRBJ2-1, with a tentative D call TRBD2 (6 bases). CDR1 and CDR2 from the germline V gene are SGHRS and YFSETQ. This CDR3 region has 16 residues. V lost 0 bases and J 3 bases, leaving 13 bases between the germline ends. The CDR3 coding sequence is TGCGCCAGCAGCTTGGCCCCGAGACTAGACTACAATGAGCAGTTCTTC. The encoded protein is CASSLAPRLDYNEQFF.

The chain's CDR3 is CASSPRGGANEQFF. DNA of the CDR3: TGTGCCAGCAGCCCACGGGGGGGAGCCAATGAGCAGTTCTTC. The V and J genes are TRBV6-4 and TRBJ2-1, with TRBD2 matching over 8 bases. Germline CDR1 is MRHNA and CDR2 is SNTAGT. Trimming removed 6 bases from V and 6 bases from J; junction bases left unmatched: 7. The CDR3 totals 14 residues.

On this clone itself: This sample includes further DNA sequences coding for the same CDR3. The V gene is TRBV9, the J gene TRBJ2-3, with D unclear. The CDR3 is 13 residues long. Trimming removed 0 bases from V and 6 bases from J, with 8 bases in between. Per the germline V gene, CDR1 is SGDLS and CDR2 is YYNGEE. The CDR3 sequence is CASSVDLTDTQYF. The DNA of the CDR3 is TGTGCCAGCAGCGTAGACCTCACCGATACGCAGTATTTT.

The chain employs TRBV5-4 and TRBJ2-7; TRBD2 matches 9 bases. V was clipped by 0 bases and J by 3 bases; unmatched bases: 10. The germline V gene encodes CDR1 SGHNT and CDR2 YYREEE (reference sequence). The CDR3 totals 17 residues. CDR3 region: CASSLANLAGEFYEQYF. For the CDR3, the DNA is TGTGCCAGCAGCTTGGCCAACTTAGCGGGAGAGTTCTACGAGCAGTACTTC.

The chain has TRBV7-9 and TRBJ1-4; 7 bases align to TRBD1. The CDR3 covers 14 residues. The germline V gene encodes CDR1 SEHNR and CDR2 FQNEAQ (reference sequence). J gave up 8 bases and V 7 bases, and 10 bases lay outside the gene matches. The CDR3 spells CASTRQGLREKLFF. The CDR3, as DNA: TGTGCCAGCACCCGACAGGGACTAAGGGAAAAACTGTTTTTT. Variable domain in full (rest from reference TRBV7-9 and TRBJ1-4): DTGVSQNPRHKITKRGQNVTFRCDPISEHNRLYWYRQTLGQGPEFLTYFQNEAQLEKSRLLSDRFSAERPKGSFSTLEIQRTEQGDSAMYLCASTRQGLREKLFFGSGTQLSVL.

As for this clone: In the same sample, other DNA sequences code for this CDR3. V and J are TRBV9 and TRBJ2-3, with D perhaps TRBD2 (6 bases). V gave up 4 bases and J gave up 6 bases, with 9 bases separating them. Germline V gene data show CDR1 as SGDLS and CDR2 as YYNGEE. The CDR3 contains 12 residues. The CDR3 loop is CASSPRGDTQYF. For the CDR3, the DNA is TGTGCCAGCAGCCCCCGGGGGGATACGCAGTATTTT.

J is TRBJ1-5 and V is TRBV27, with D tentatively TRBD1 (5 bases). Germline V gives CDR1 MNHEY, CDR2 SMNVEV (reference sequence). V lost 0 bases and J lost 2, with 14 bases in between. The CDR3 covers 17 residues. CDR3 coding DNA: TGTGCCAGCAGTTTATCTATGCCCAGGGTCGGCAATCAGCCCCAGCATTTT. This gives the protein CASSLSMPRVGNQPQHF.

The chain joins TRBV7-7 to TRBJ2-1; 11 bases fit TRBD1. This CDR3 region has 16 residues. Germline CDR1 reads SSHAT; CDR2 reads FNYEAQ (reference sequence). V lost 1 base to trimming and J lost 3 bases; unmatched junction nucleotides: 2. The CDR3 protein is CASSLDGTGGYNEQFF. For the CDR3, the DNA is TGTGCCAGCAGCTTAGATGGGACAGGGGGCTACAATGAGCAGTTCTTC.

The genes are TRBV9 and TRBJ2-7; D may be TRBD1 or TRBD2 (6 bases each). V was cut by 3 bases and J by 5 bases, with 18 bases left in between. CDR3 length: 15 residues. In germline, CDR1 is SGDLS, CDR2 YYNGEE. CDR3 sequence: CASSEGGHFVDEQYF. CDR3 nucleotide sequence: TGTGCCAGCAGCGAGGGGGGACATTTCGTCGACGAGCAGTACTTC.

This chain uses TRBV2 with TRBJ1-5; D is unresolved. The CDR3 spans 18 residues. V was shortened by 5 bases and J by 3 bases, with 23 bases between the two germline ends. Germline CDR1 is SNHLY and CDR2 is FYNNEI. The CDR3 reads CASSLTGLSRSNNQPQHF. CDR3 bases: TGTGCCAGCAGTCTGACCGGCCTCTCACGATCAAACAATCAGCCCCAGCATTTT.

The genes are TRBV7-2 and TRBJ2-7; no firm D call. Trimming took off 7 bases at V and 6 bases at J, with 19 bases between the two ends. The CDR3 length is 14 residues. Germline-derived CDR1 and CDR2 are SGHTA and FQGNSA. CDR3 amino acids: CASTPGASRSEQYF. As DNA, the CDR3 is TGTGCCAGCACCCCGGGCGCAAGTCGGTCCGAGCAGTACTTC.

The chain is built from TRBV29-1 and TRBJ2-7; D not certain. The CDR3 totals 12 residues. Looked up from germline, CDR1 is SQVTM and CDR2 is ANQGSEA. V dropped 4 bases and J dropped 1 base, with 8 bases sitting between them. CDR3 amino acids: CSVADVSYEQYF. Written as DNA, the CDR3 is TGCAGCGTTGCTGACGTGTCCTACGAGCAGTACTTC.

This clone was observed once. The chain links TRBV18 to TRBJ2-5; TRBD2 matches 11 bases. This CDR3 has 15 residues. The germline V gene encodes CDR1 KGHSH and CDR2 LQKENI. V dropped 6 bases and J dropped 2; count of bases not matched to a gene: 5. Written as DNA, the CDR3 is TGTGCCAGCTCGCGCGTAGCGGGAGGGCAAGAGACCCAGTACTTC. This gives the protein CASSRVAGGQETQYF.

This chain links TRBV5-5 with TRBJ2-7, with 9 bases fitting TRBD2. This CDR3 is 16 amino acids long. Germline V lookup: CDR1 SGHKS, CDR2 YYEKEE (reference sequence). The trim removed 1 base at V and 2 bases at J, leaving 7 bases unmatched. CDR3 nucleotide sequence: TGTGCCAGCAGCTTGAGAGGAGGCGGGAGGGCCTACGAGCAGTACTTC. Amino acids: CASSLRGGGRAYEQYF.

CDR3 region: CASRILMGNEQFF. In DNA, the CDR3 is TGTGCCAGCAGAATCCTTATGGGTAATGAGCAGTTCTTC. J is TRBJ2-1 and V is TRBV27; unclear D gene. This CDR3 has 13 residues. CDR1 and CDR2 (germline): MNHEY, SMNVEV (reference sequence). Trimming cost V 6 bases and J 7 bases, with 13 bases left between them.

For this clone: This same CDR3 is encoded by further DNA sequences in the sample. V usage is TRBV28 and J usage is TRBJ2-7, with D unresolved. The CDR3 is made up of 11 amino acids. From germline, CDR1 is MDHEN and CDR2 SYDVKM. V was clipped by 5 bases and J by 3 bases, with 5 bases between them. CDR3 in amino acids: CASSPHYEQYF. The CDR3 coding sequence is TGTGCCAGCAGTCCCCACTACGAGCAGTACTTC.

The CDR3 here is CAWIPGTGQTEAFF. CDR3 nucleotide sequence: TGTGCCTGGATCCCTGGGACAGGGCAAACTGAAGCTTTCTTT. V gene TRBV30 combines with J gene TRBJ1-1; TRBD1 aligns across 9 bases. This CDR3 region has 14 residues. Germline CDR1 GTSNPN, CDR2 SVGIG (reference sequence). V lost 4 bases, J lost 5 bases, and 8 bases stayed unmatched. Using reference TRBV30 and TRBJ1-1 for the parts outside the CDR3, the full variable domain is SQTIHQWPATLVQPVGSPLSLECTVEGTSNPNLYWYRQAAGRGLQLLFYSVGIGQISSEVPQNLSASRPQDRQFILSSKKLLLSDSGFYLCAWIPGTGQTEAFFGQGTRLTVV.